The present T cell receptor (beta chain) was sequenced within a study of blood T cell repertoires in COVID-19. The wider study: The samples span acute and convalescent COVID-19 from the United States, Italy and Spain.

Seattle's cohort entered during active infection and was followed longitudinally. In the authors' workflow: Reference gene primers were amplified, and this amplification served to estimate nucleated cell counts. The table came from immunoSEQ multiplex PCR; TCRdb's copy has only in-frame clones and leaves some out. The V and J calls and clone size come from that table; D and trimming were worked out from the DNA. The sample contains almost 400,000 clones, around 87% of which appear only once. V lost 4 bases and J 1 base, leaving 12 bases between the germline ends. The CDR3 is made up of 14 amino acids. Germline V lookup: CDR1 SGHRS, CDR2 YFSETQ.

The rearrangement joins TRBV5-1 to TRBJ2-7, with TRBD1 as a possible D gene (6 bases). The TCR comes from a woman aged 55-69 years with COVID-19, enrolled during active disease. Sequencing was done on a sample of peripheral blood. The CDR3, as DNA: TGCGCCAGCAGCCCTTGGACAGTTTCCTACGAGCAGTACTTC. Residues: CASSPWTVSYEQYF.